Shown below are 8 T cell receptor beta chains from a single sample sequenced in a study of blood T cell repertoires in COVID-19. Assay: immunoSEQ multiplex PCR; the TCRdb copy retains only in-frame clones and omits some. The sample has about 320,000 clones; around nine tenths are singletons. Sequenced: PBMCs or T cells enriched from blood (not recorded which). The receptors stem from a man in his fifties or sixties who had recovered from COVID-19.

The V gene is TRBV9, the J gene TRBJ2-2, with D perhaps TRBD1 (5 bases). The CDR3 runs to 15 residues. Between the trimmed V and J ends, which lost 2 bases and 5 bases, there was a span of 13 bases. Germline CDR1 and CDR2: SGDLS and YYNGEE. The CDR3 sequence: CASSVGQGWTGELFF. CDR3 in DNA: TGTGCCAGCAGCGTTGGGCAGGGTTGGACCGGGGAGCTGTTTTTT.

This chain uses TRBV7-6 with TRBJ2-7, with 7 bases matching TRBD1. Germline lookup yields CDR1 SGHVS and CDR2 FNYEAQ. The V gene end was trimmed by 1 base and the J gene end by 4 bases; junction bases not matched to a gene: 7. The CDR3 covers 15 residues. The CDR3 nucleotides are TGTGCCAGCAGCTTAGATACAGGGGCCCCGTACGAGCAGTACTTC. Residues: CASSLDTGAPYEQYF.

This chain joins TRBV3-1 (or the pseudogene TRBV3-2) and TRBJ2-3; 10 positions agree with TRBD2. The V gene end was trimmed by 7 bases and the J gene end by 4 bases; junction bases not matched to a gene: 5. CDR3 length: 14 residues. Germline V gene lookup returns CDR1 LGHDT and CDR2 YNNKEL (reference sequence). CDR3 sequence (DNA): TGTGCCAGCAATGGACTAGCGGCCCCAGATACGCAGTATTTT. Translating it yields CASNGLAAPDTQYF.

The chain has TRBV4-3 and TRBJ2-7; D might be TRBD1 (7 bases). V lost 4 bases and J lost 1, with 11 bases in between. The CDR3 loop spans 14 amino acids. Germline CDR1 LGHNA, CDR2 YSLEER. CDR3 sequence: CASSRGTESYEQYF. Here the CDR3 DNA reads TGCGCCAGCAGCCGCGGGACAGAGTCCTACGAGCAGTACTTC.

This chain uses TRBV2 with TRBJ1-1; possible D gene TRBD1, 6 bases. V lost 4 bases, J lost 4 bases, and 19 bases lay in between. This CDR3 region has 16 residues. Germline CDR1 reads SNHLY; CDR2 reads FYNNEI. This CDR3 reads CASSGGRAGGATEAFF. Here the CDR3 DNA reads TGTGCCAGCAGTGGTGGCAGGGCTGGGGGGGCCACTGAAGCTTTCTTT. The entire variable domain, with the rest obtained from reference TRBV2 and TRBJ1-1, is as follows: EPEVTQTPSHQVTQMGQEVILRCVPISNHLYFYWYRQILGQKVEFLVSFYNNEISEKSEIFDDQFSVERPDGSNFTLKIRSTKLEDSAMYFCASSGGRAGGATEAFFGQGTRLTVV.

The chain carries TRBV4-2 and TRBJ2-7, with a weak D call TRBD2 (6 bases). This CDR3 region has 14 residues. Trimming shortened V by 0 bases and J by 3 bases, and 9 bases separated the two germline ends. The germline CDR1 and CDR2 sequences are LGHNA and YNFKEQ. The CDR3 sequence: CASSQEWGDYEQYF. CDR3 nucleotides: TGTGCCAGCAGCCAAGAATGGGGGGACTACGAGCAGTACTTC.

The V call is TRBV19, the J call TRBJ1-5; D is undetermined. With 5 bases removed from V and 4 bases from J, the gap between germline ends came to 9 bases. Germline V gene data show CDR1 as LNHDA and CDR2 as SQIVND (reference sequence). The CDR3 runs 13 residues. CDR3 nucleotide sequence: TGTGCCAGTAGTCAAAACACGAATCAGCCCCAGCATTTT. The encoded protein is CASSQNTNQPQHF.

This chain uses TRBV7-3 with TRBJ2-5; 9 nucleotides agree with TRBD2. The germline V gene has CDR1 SGHTA and CDR2 FQGTGA. Germline trimming cut 9 bases from V and 4 bases from J; bases unmatched to any gene: 15. CDR3 length equals 16 residues. The CDR3 DNA is TGTGCCAGTCTAGCGGGGCCCCCCAATCGACCAGAGACCCAGTACTTC. The encoded protein is CASLAGPPNRPETQYF.